The present TCR beta chain was sequenced within a study of monozygotic twins with inflammatory bowel disease. Broader study findings: Fewer clonotypes were shared with others by IBD patients than by healthy twins, especially with disease activity.

A word on this clonotype: The antigen is undetermined.

Per donor, over 2 ml of blood was collected and frozen. Per TCR library, around 3,600 ng of total RNA was used. Researchers used template switching to add UMIs featuring a 6-nucleotide sample barcode. For each CDR3 protein, TCRdb gives one entry from its re-call of the 5' RACE reads, without DNA. Recorded for this sample: some 100,000 distinct CDR3 sequences. The germline V gene has CDR1 LGHNA and CDR2 YNFKEQ. The CDR3 extends over 17 amino acids. The sequencing sample was made of blood. The V and J genes are TRBV4-2 and TRBJ1-2; the D call of TRBD1 rests on TCRdb alone, since no DNA is present to check it. This TCR came from a human donor with ulcerative colitis or Crohn's disease, or a healthy co-twin of an affected twin (not recorded which). The CDR3 loop is CASSQDSRYRVPYGYTF.